This T cell receptor beta chain stems from a study of T cell responses to AZD1222 COVID-19 vaccine. J lost 5 bases, V lost 3 bases, and 6 bases had no gene match. Per the germline V gene, CDR1 is LGHDT and CDR2 is YNNKEL (reference sequence). CDR3 size: 15 residues. Method: immunoSEQ multiplex PCR; TCRdb's copy keeps in-frame clones and lacks some. This sample carries about 96,000 clones, under 95% of them seen once, and the ten largest clones take around 5.2%. On this clone itself: Its antigen is not known.

Overall study results and limits: Donors skewed white British and female; clonal diversity was possibly underestimated. Spike-spanning, vaccine-associated CD4 TCRs were dominant at 160-218 and 743-854. Repertoire sampling happened only post peak T cell response.

This specimen was peripheral blood, taken on day 0 of MenACWY control vaccination. This clonotype originated in an adult in good health. This chain joins TRBV3-1 (or the pseudogene TRBV3-2) and TRBJ2-3; 9 nucleotides match TRBD1. CDR3 sequence reads: CASSQLQGARDTQYF. CDR3 bases: TGTGCCAGCAGCCAGCTACAGGGGGCAAGAGATACGCAGTATTTT.